Below are 30 T cell receptor beta chains sequenced from a single sample in a study of shared clonotypes between healthy human individuals. Sequencing was performed with immunoSEQ multiplex PCR; in TCRdb, only in-frame clones are kept and a portion is missing. This table has hundreds of thousands of clones, about 96% appearing once. CD8 cells classed as naive were CD45RO-negative and positively selected for CCR7, excluding terminally differentiated effector memory CD45RA+ cells. The sample comprised naive CD8+ T cells sorted from blood. Receptor source: a woman aged 25 to 39 in good health.

The chain is built from TRBV27 and TRBJ2-7; D is uncertain. Germline V gives CDR1 MNHEY, CDR2 SMNVEV (reference sequence). V lost 3 bases to trimming and J lost 1 base, with 10 bases between them. The CDR3 covers 14 residues. CDR3 loop: CASSLVSPSYEQYF. The CDR3 nucleotides are TGTGCCAGCAGTTTGGTTAGCCCTTCCTACGAGCAGTACTTC.

This chain joins TRBV15 and TRBJ2-7, with 8 bases fitting TRBD1. This CDR3 contains 16 residues. Germline loops: CDR1 LNHNV, CDR2 YYDKDF (reference sequence). Germline trimming cut 4 bases from V and 5 bases from J; bases unmatched to any gene: 13. The DNA for the CDR3 is TGTGCCACCAGCAAGGTTAGGGACAGGAGAGGTCACGAGCAGTACTTC. Its protein is CATSKVRDRRGHEQYF.

Regarding this clone: Since no conserved phenylalanine or tryptophan closes the CDR3, a read error is the likely cause. The rearrangement uses TRBV28 and TRBJ2-7; TRBD2 agrees at 7 bases. Germline assignment: CDR1 MDHEN and CDR2 SYDVKM. The junction had 13 bases not matched to a gene; V was cut back by 6 bases and J by 2 bases. The CDR3 spans 16 residues. CDR3 in DNA: TGTGCCAGCAGGCCGAGGCGAGGGAGGGGTACCTACGAGCAGTACCTC. It is translated as CASRPRRGRGTYEQYL.

The chain uses TRBV28 and TRBJ1-4; 9 nucleotides line up with TRBD1. The V and J ends lost 5 bases and 7 bases, in that order; junction bases with no gene match: 11. Per the germline V gene, CDR1 is MDHEN and CDR2 is SYDVKM. The CDR3 consists of 16 residues. For the CDR3, the DNA is TGTGCCAGCAGTCAAACCGGGACAGGGAGGGTTGAAAAACTGTTTTTT. Encoded protein: CASSQTGTGRVEKLFF.

This chain's CDR3 is CASSRIAVGGYEQYF. The CDR3, as DNA: TGTGCCAGCAGTCGAATAGCAGTTGGGGGCTACGAGCAGTACTTC. The chain uses TRBV28 and TRBJ2-7, with D perhaps being TRBD1 or TRBD2 (5 bases each). The CDR3 covers 15 residues. Germline assignment: CDR1 MDHEN and CDR2 SYDVKM. Trimming removed 5 bases at V and 3 bases at J, with 17 bases between.

This chain uses TRBV11-2 with TRBJ2-2; 7 bases fit TRBD2. From germline, CDR1 is SGHAT and CDR2 FQNNGV. V lost 3 bases to trimming and J lost 4 bases; unmatched junction nucleotides: 11. The CDR3 is 17 amino acids. CDR3 in DNA: TGTGCCAGCAGCTTCAGGTCGGGGGAGGGTGGCACCGGGGAGCTGTTTTTT. This encodes CASSFRSGEGGTGELFF. Full variable domain (outside the CDR3, taken from reference TRBV11-2 and TRBJ2-2): EAGVAQSPRYKIIEKRQSVAFWCNPISGHATLYWYQQILGQGPKLLIQFQNNGVVDDSQLPKDRFSAERLKGVDSTLKIQPAKLEDSAVYLCASSFRSGEGGTGELFFGEGSRLTVL.

V is TRBV7-9 and J is TRBJ1-1; D unclear. The ends were cut back, 4 bases at V and 6 bases at J, with 15 bases in the middle. The germline CDR1 and CDR2 sequences are SEHNR and FQNEAQ (reference sequence). The CDR3 length is 14 residues. The CDR3 DNA reads TGTGCCAGCAGCTGGTCGGTGACAAGGGCTGAAGCTTTCTTT. Translation: CASSWSVTRAEAFF.

The chain combines TRBV27 with TRBJ2-5; D is unclear. The CDR3 length is 12 residues. Germline V gene data show CDR1 as MNHEY and CDR2 as SMNVEV (reference sequence). Trimming shortened V by 7 bases and J by 4 bases, and 10 bases separated the two germline ends. The CDR3 DNA reads TGTGCCAGCACAGACCACTCAGAGACCCAGTACTTC. It codes for CASTDHSETQYF.

This rearrangement joins TRBV30 to TRBJ2-3, with D unresolved. In germline, CDR1 is GTSNPN, CDR2 SVGIG (reference sequence). V lost 0 bases and J lost 6, with 7 bases in between. The CDR3 covers 12 residues. The CDR3: CAWSVLSDTQYF. DNA of the CDR3: TGTGCCTGGAGTGTACTTTCTGATACGCAGTATTTT.

The chain carries TRBV27 and TRBJ1-6; D gene uncertain. Germline CDR1 reads MNHEY; CDR2 reads SMNVEV (reference sequence). The CDR3 contains 15 residues. V was trimmed by 6 bases and J by 4 bases, leaving 13 bases between them. CDR3 DNA sequence: TGTGCCAGCAGCGGCAGCAGCCATTATAATTCACCCCTCCACTTT. The encoded protein is CASSGSSHYNSPLHF.

Notes on this clone: The sample contains more than one DNA sequence encoding this CDR3. The chain has TRBV30 and TRBJ2-7, with 8 bases fitting TRBD2. CDR1 and CDR2 from the germline V gene are GTSNPN and SVGIG (reference sequence). This CDR3 has 13 amino acids. With V trimmed by 2 bases and J by 1 base, 1 base remained unmatched. This CDR3 reads CAWSLAGSYEQYF. The CDR3 DNA is TGTGCCTGGAGTTTAGCGGGGTCCTACGAGCAGTACTTC.

This clone appeared a single time. This sequence joins TRBV2 and TRBJ2-7, with TRBD2 matching over 9 bases. The V segment lost 7 bases and the J segment 4 bases; nucleotides outside the gene matches: 8. The germline gives CDR1 SNHLY, CDR2 FYNNEI. The CDR3 length is 14 residues. For the CDR3, the DNA is TGTGCCAGCATCCCCGGGACTAGCTTTTACGAGCAGTACTTC. Translating it yields CASIPGTSFYEQYF.

The gene calls are TRBV27 and TRBJ2-3; the match to TRBD2 covers 9 bases. The junction had 8 bases not matched to a gene; V was cut back by 0 bases and J by 1 base. CDR1 is MNHEY, CDR2 SMNVEV, per germline (reference sequence). The CDR3 contains 18 residues. DNA for the CDR3: TGTGCCAGCAGTTTATCTAGCGGGAGTCTCCCGGGCACAGATACGCAGTATTTT. Residues: CASSLSSGSLPGTDTQYF.

V usage is TRBV11-3 and J usage is TRBJ2-7; 9 bases align to TRBD2. The V and J ends lost 5 bases and 6 bases, in that order; junction bases with no gene match: 5. CDR1 and CDR2 from the germline V gene are SGHNT and YENEEA. CDR3 size: 13 residues. CDR3 residues: CASSTGTSREQYF. DNA of the CDR3: TGTGCCAGCAGCACCGGGACTAGCCGCGAGCAGTACTTC.

This clone appeared once. The chain recombines TRBV7-7 with TRBJ2-2; unclear D gene. V dropped 9 bases and J dropped 0 bases, with 11 bases sitting between them. Germline V gene lookup returns CDR1 SSHAT and CDR2 FNYEAQ (reference sequence). The CDR3 is 14 amino acids. The CDR3 reads CASQEAANTGELFF. The CDR3 DNA reads TGTGCCAGTCAAGAAGCCGCGAACACCGGGGAGCTGTTTTTT.

The chain links TRBV9 to TRBJ2-5; unclear D gene. CDR3 length equals 14 residues. Germline CDR1 is SGDLS and CDR2 is YYNGEE. Trimming cost V 4 bases and J 5 bases, with 15 bases left between them. The CDR3 region is CASSPKQAMETQYF. CDR3 nucleotide sequence: TGTGCCAGCAGCCCCAAGCAAGCTATGGAGACCCAGTACTTC.

The CDR3 DNA reads as TGTGCCAGCAGTGCACCGGGACAGGGAATCGACGAGCAGTACTTC. Amino acid sequence: CASSAPGQGIDEQYF. The chain combines TRBV27 with TRBJ2-7; 9 bases line up with TRBD1. The CDR3 has 15 amino acids. V lost 5 bases to trimming and J lost 5 bases; unmatched junction nucleotides: 10. Germline V lookup: CDR1 MNHEY, CDR2 SMNVEV (reference sequence).

The rearrangement links TRBV27 to TRBJ1-1; 10 nucleotides align to TRBD1. The CDR3 runs to 15 residues. Germline loops: CDR1 MNHEY, CDR2 SMNVEV (reference sequence). The V segment lost 5 bases and the J segment 4 bases; nucleotides outside the gene matches: 7. The chain's CDR3 is CASSPGQGLVTEAFF. The CDR3 region has the DNA TGTGCCAGCAGTCCGGGACAGGGGCTGGTCACTGAAGCTTTCTTT.

CDR3 loop: CATALGGNYGYTF. CDR3 in DNA: TGTGCCACCGCCCTGGGGGGCAACTATGGCTACACCTTC. V and J are TRBV25-1 and TRBJ1-2; a possible D gene is TRBD1 (6 bases). CDR1 MGHDK and CDR2 SYGVNS come from the germline V gene. V dropped 10 bases and J dropped 2 bases, with 14 bases sitting between them. CDR3 size: 13 residues.

This clone was detected once. The rearrangement joins TRBV27 to TRBJ2-1; no clear D gene. The V and J ends lost 0 bases and 3 bases respectively, with 12 bases between them. Germline values: CDR1 MNHEY, CDR2 SMNVEV (reference sequence). This CDR3 contains 16 residues. CDR3 bases: TGTGCCAGCAGTTTATCGGACCCCCGGAACTACAATGAGCAGTTCTTC. Translating it yields CASSLSDPRNYNEQFF.

The chain joins TRBV7-9 to TRBJ2-1; D ambiguous. Per the germline V gene, CDR1 is SEHNR and CDR2 is FQNEAQ (reference sequence). V was shortened by 3 bases and J by 9 bases, with 9 bases between the two germline ends. The CDR3 has 12 amino acids. The CDR3 here is CASSFPKGEQFF. CDR3 nucleotides: TGTGCCAGCAGCTTCCCGAAGGGTGAGCAGTTCTTC. Based on the CDR3 plus reference TRBV7-9 and TRBJ2-1, the full variable domain is DTGVSQNPRHKITKRGQNVTFRCDPISEHNRLYWYRQTLGQGPEFLTYFQNEAQLEKSRLLSDRFSAERPKGSFSTLEIQRTEQGDSAMYLCASSFPKGEQFFGPGTRLTVL.

The chain couples TRBV4-1 to TRBJ1-2, with D possibly matching TRBD1 (6 bases). The V end lost 0 bases, the J end lost 4 bases, and 15 bases lay between the germline ends. The CDR3 has 16 residues. CDR1 is MGHRA and CDR2 is YSYEKL in the germline V gene. The CDR3 DNA reads TGCGCCAGCAGCCAAGACACCGCGGACAGCGCCTATGGCTACACCTTC. It yields the protein CASSQDTADSAYGYTF.

The V and J genes are TRBV27 and TRBJ1-4, with no clear D. V was cut by 5 bases and J by 7 bases, with 17 bases left in between. The CDR3 runs to 15 residues. Germline lookup yields CDR1 MNHEY and CDR2 SMNVEV (reference sequence). This CDR3 reads CASSNRASSREKLFF. For the CDR3, the DNA is TGTGCCAGCAGTAACCGGGCCTCCTCCCGTGAAAAACTGTTTTTT.

This chain joins TRBV27 and TRBJ1-2; TRBD1 matches 8 bases. V lost 1 base, J lost 4 bases, and 5 bases stayed unmatched. The V gene's germline CDR1 is MNHEY and CDR2 SMNVEV (reference sequence). There are 15 residues in the CDR3. DNA of the CDR3: TGTGCCAGCAGTTTATACCAGGGGGCGACCTATGGCTACACCTTC. Its translation: CASSLYQGATYGYTF.

In this sample, this clone turned up once. V is TRBV11-2 and J is TRBJ2-6, with 8 bases aligning to TRBD1. V lost 5 bases and J lost 3; bases outside the gene matches: 6. There are 16 residues in the CDR3. Germline V gene sequence: CDR1 SGHAT, CDR2 FQNNGV. The CDR3 bases are TGTGCCAGCAGCCTACGGACAGGGTATGGGGCCAACGTCCTGACTTTC. Translated, it gives CASSLRTGYGANVLTF.

The rearrangement links TRBV4-2 to TRBJ1-1; 8 positions agree with TRBD1. CDR3 length: 17 amino acids. J was trimmed by 0 bases and V by 7 bases; bases with no gene match: 13. Germline lookup yields CDR1 LGHNA and CDR2 YNFKEQ. The CDR3: CASTLHIGQGVNTEAFF. In DNA form, the CDR3 reads TGTGCCAGCACCCTTCATATCGGACAGGGAGTGAACACTGAAGCTTTCTTT.

This chain connects TRBV30 to TRBJ2-1; D unclear. The germline V gene has CDR1 GTSNPN and CDR2 SVGIG (reference sequence). The V gene lost 5 bases and the J gene lost 13 bases, with 6 bases spanning the gap. The CDR3 covers 8 residues. In DNA form, the CDR3 reads TGTGCCTGGCCACCCCAGTTCTTC. The encoded protein is CAWPPQFF.

The genes are TRBV13 and TRBJ2-7; D ambiguous. This CDR3 contains 14 residues. With 0 bases removed from V and 3 bases from J, the gap between germline ends came to 9 bases. CDR1 is PRHDT, CDR2 FYEKMQ, per germline (reference sequence). The DNA of the CDR3 is TGTGCCAGCAGCTTAGGCAGAACGATCTACGAGCAGTACTTC. Protein product: CASSLGRTIYEQYF.

The chain couples TRBV15 to TRBJ1-5; D ambiguous. CDR1 and CDR2 (germline): LNHNV, YYDKDF (reference sequence). The CDR3 contains 13 residues. Trimming left V 6 bases short and J 3 bases short, with 9 bases between. CDR3 amino acids: CATSLVANQPQHF. The CDR3 DNA is TGTGCCACCAGTTTGGTAGCCAATCAGCCCCAGCATTTT. Drawing the rest from reference TRBV15 and TRBJ1-5, the complete variable domain is DAMVIQNPRYQVTQFGKPVTLSCSQTLNHNVMYWYQQKSSQAPKLLFHYYDKDFNNEADTPDNFQSRRPNTSFCFLDIRSPGLGDTAMYLCATSLVANQPQHFGDGTRLSIL.

This chain connects TRBV9 to TRBJ2-5; 16 nucleotides align to TRBD2. The junction had 12 bases not matched to a gene; V was cut back by 3 bases and J by 4 bases. Germline loops: CDR1 SGDLS, CDR2 YYNGEE. The CDR3 spans 19 residues. CDR3 sequence reads: CASSEGLAGGPLYVETQYF. The CDR3, as DNA: TGTGCCAGCAGCGAGGGACTAGCGGGAGGGCCTTTGTATGTAGAGACCCAGTACTTC.